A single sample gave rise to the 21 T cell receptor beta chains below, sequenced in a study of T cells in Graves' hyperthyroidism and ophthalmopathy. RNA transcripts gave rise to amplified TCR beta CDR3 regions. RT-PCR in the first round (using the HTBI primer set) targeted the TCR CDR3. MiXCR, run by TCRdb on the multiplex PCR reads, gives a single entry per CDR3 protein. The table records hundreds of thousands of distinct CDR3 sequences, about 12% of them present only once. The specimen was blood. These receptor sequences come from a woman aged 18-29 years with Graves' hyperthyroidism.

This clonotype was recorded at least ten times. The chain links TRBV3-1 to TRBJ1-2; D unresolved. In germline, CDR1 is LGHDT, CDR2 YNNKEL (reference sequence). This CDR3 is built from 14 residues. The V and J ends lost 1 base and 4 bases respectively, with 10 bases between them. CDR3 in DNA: TGTGCCAGCAGCCAAGTTGGCGGCAGCTATGGCTACACCTTC. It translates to CASSQVGGSYGYTF.

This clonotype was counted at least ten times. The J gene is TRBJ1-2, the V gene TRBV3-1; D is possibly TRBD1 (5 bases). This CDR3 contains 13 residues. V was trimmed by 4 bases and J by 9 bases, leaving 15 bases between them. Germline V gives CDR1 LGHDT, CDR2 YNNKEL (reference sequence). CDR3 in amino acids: CASSLGERGSYTF. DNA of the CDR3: TGTGCCAGCAGCCTAGGGGAGCGGGGCAGCTACACCTTC.

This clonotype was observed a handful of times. CDR3 nucleotides: TGTGCCAGCAGTTTATCGTCACAGTTAGCCAAAAACATTCAGTACTTC. This translates into CASSLSSQLAKNIQYF. The chain couples TRBV28 to TRBJ2-4; D gene uncertain. This CDR3 has 16 amino acids. V was pared by 1 base and J by 0 bases, with 10 bases between. CDR1 and CDR2 from the germline V gene are MDHEN and SYDVKM.

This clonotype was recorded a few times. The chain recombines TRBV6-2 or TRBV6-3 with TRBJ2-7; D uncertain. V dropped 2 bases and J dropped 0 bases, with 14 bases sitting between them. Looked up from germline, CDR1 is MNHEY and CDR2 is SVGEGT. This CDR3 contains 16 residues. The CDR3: CASSYPTTPGSYEQYF. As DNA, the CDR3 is TGTGCCAGCAGTTACCCCACGACGCCGGGCTCCTACGAGCAGTACTTC.

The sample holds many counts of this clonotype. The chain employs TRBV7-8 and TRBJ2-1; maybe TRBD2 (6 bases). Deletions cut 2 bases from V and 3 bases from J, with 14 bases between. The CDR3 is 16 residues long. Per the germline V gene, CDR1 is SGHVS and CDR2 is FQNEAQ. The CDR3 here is CASSLPRWTIYNEQFF. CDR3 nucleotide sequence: TGTGCCAGCAGCTTACCCCGCTGGACTATCTACAATGAGCAGTTCTTC.

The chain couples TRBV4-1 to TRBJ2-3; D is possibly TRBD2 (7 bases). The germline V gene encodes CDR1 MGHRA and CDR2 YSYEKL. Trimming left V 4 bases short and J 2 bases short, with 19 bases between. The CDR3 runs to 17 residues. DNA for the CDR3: TGCGCCAGCAGCCCGCCCCCGAGGGGGGGCCTCACAGATACGCAGTATTTT. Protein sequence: CASSPPPRGGLTDTQYF.

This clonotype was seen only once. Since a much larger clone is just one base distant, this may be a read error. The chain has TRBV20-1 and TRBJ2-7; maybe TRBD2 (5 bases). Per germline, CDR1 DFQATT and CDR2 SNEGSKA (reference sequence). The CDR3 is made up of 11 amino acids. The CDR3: CSTRPGSEQYF. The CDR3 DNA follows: TGCAGTACTAGGCCTGGAAGCGAGCAGTACTTC.

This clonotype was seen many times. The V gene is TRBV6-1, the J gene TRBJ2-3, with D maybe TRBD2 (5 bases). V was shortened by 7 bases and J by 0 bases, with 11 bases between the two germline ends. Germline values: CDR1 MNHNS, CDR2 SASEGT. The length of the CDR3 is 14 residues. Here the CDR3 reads CASIYRGSTDTQYF. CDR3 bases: TGTGCCAGCATCTACCGGGGTAGCACAGATACGCAGTATTTT.

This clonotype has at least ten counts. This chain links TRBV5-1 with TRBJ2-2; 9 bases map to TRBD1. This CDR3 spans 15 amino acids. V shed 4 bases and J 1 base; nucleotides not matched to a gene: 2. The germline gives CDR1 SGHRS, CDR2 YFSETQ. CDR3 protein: CASSMDRGNTGELFF. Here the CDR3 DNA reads TGCGCCAGCAGCATGGACAGGGGGAACACCGGGGAGCTGTTTTTT. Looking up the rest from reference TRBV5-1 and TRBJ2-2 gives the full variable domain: KAGVTQTPRYLIKTRGQQVTLSCSPISGHRSVSWYQQTPGQGLQFLFEYFSETQRNKGNFPGRFSGRQFSNSRSEMNVSTLELGDSALYLCASSMDRGNTGELFFGEGSRLTVL.

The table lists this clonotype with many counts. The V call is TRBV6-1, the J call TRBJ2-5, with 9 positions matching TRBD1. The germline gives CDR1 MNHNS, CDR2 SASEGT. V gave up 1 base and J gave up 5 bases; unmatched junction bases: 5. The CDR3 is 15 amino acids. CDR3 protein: CASSEEDRGLETQYF. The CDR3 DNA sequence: TGTGCCAGCAGTGAAGAGGACAGGGGTTTGGAGACCCAGTACTTC.

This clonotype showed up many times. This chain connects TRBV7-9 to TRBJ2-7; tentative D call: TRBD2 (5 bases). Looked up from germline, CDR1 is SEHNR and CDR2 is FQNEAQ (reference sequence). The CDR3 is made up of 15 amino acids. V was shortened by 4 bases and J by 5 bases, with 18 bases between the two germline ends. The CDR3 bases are TGTGCCAGCAGCTCCCCTGGGTGGGAGTGGCACGAGCAGTACTTC. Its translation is CASSSPGWEWHEQYF.

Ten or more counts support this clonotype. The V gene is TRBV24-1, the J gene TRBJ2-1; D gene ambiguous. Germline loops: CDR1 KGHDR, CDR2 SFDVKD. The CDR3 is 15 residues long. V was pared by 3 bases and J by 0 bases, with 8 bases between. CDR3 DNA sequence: TGTGCCACCAGTGATGTTTCAAGCTCCTACAATGAGCAGTTCTTC. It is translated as CATSDVSSSYNEQFF.

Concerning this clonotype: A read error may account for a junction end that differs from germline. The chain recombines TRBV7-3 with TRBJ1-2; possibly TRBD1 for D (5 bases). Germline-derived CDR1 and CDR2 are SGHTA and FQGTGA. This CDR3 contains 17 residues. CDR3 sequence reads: CASSVTLQGNVVYGYTF. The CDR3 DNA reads TGTGCCAGCAGCGTAACCCTCCAGGGCAATGTGGTTTATGGCTACACCTTC. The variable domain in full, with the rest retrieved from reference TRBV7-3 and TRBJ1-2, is GAGVSQTPSNKVTEKGKYVELRCDPISGHTALYWYRQSLGQGPEFLIYFQGTGAADDSGLPNDRFFAVRPEGSVSTLKIQRTERGDSAVYLCASSVTLQGNVVYGYTFGSGTRLTVV.

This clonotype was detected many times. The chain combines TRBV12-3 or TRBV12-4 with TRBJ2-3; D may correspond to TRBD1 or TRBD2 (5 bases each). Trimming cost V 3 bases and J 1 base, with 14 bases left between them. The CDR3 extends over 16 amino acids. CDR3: CASSFWGLGGTDTQYF. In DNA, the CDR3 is TGTGCCAGCAGTTTCTGGGGCCTGGGGGGCACAGATACGCAGTATTTT.

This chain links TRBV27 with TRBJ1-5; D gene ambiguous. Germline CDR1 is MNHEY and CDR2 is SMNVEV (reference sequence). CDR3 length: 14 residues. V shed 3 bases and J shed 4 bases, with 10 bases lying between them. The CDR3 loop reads CASSFVYGNQPQHF. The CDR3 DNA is TGTGCCAGCAGTTTCGTGTATGGAAATCAGCCCCAGCATTTT.

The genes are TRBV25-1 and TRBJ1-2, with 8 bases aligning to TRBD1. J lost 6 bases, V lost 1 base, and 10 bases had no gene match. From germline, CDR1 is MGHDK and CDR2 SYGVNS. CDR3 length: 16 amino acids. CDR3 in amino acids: CASSESTEDREDGYTF. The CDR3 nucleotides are TGTGCCAGCAGTGAATCCACGGAGGACAGGGAGGATGGCTACACCTTC.

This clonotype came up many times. The DNA of the CDR3 is TGCAGTGCTGCACATAGCGGGGGGGCTTTGGAGCAGTTCTTC. As protein: CSAAHSGGALEQFF. This chain joins TRBV20-1 and TRBJ2-1, with TRBD2 identical over 11 bases. Trimming at V came to 5 bases and at J to 10 bases, leaving 10 bases not matched to a gene. CDR3 length: 14 residues. Germline V gene sequence: CDR1 DFQATT, CDR2 SNEGSKA (reference sequence).

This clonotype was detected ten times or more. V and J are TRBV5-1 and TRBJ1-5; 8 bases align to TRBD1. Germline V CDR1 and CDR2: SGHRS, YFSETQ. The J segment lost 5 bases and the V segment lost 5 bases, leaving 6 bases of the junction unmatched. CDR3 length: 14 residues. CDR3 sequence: CASSSAGGDQPQHF. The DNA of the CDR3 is TGCGCCAGCAGTTCCGCAGGGGGCGATCAGCCCCAGCATTTT. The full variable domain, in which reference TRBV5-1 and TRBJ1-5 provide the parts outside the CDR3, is KAGVTQTPRYLIKTRGQQVTLSCSPISGHRSVSWYQQTPGQGLQFLFEYFSETQRNKGNFPGRFSGRQFSNSRSEMNVSTLELGDSALYLCASSSAGGDQPQHFGDGTRLSIL.

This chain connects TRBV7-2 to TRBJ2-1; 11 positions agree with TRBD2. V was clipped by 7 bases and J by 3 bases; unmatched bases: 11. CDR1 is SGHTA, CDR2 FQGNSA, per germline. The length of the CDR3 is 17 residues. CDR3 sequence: CASNRRWGLADYNEQFF. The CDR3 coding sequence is TGTGCCAGCAACAGACGGTGGGGACTAGCGGACTACAATGAGCAGTTCTTC.

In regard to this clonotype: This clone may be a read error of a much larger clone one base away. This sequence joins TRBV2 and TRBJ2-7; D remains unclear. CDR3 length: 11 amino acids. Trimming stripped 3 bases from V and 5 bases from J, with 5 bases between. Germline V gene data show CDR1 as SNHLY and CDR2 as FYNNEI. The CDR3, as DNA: TGTGCCAGCAGTGACTACCACGAGCAGTACTTC. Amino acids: CASSDYHEQYF.

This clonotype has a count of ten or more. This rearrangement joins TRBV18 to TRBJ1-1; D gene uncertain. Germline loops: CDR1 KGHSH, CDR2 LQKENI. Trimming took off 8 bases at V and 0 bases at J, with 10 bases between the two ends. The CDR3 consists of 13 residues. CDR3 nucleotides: TGTGCCAGCAGCCCCGGGCTGAACACTGAAGCTTTCTTT. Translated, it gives CASSPGLNTEAFF.